A single sample gave rise to the 19 T cell receptor beta chains below, sequenced in a study of immune evolution from preneoplasia to lung adenocarcinoma. TCRdb's copy holds only in-frame clones and misses some; the assay was immunoSEQ multiplex PCR. The sample records about 6,100 clones, more than 80% being singletons. The sample comprised FFPE adjacent normal lung tissue. Receptor source: a donor older than 65 with lung adenocarcinoma.

This clone was detected once. The chain couples TRBV19 to TRBJ1-3; no reliable D call. This CDR3 region has 15 residues. Trimming stripped 11 bases from V and 0 bases from J, with 17 bases between. Germline CDR1 and CDR2: LNHDA and SQIVND (reference sequence). The CDR3: CASGQLPLSGNTIYF. Here the CDR3 DNA reads TGTGCCTCTGGCCAACTTCCCCTCTCTGGAAACACCATATATTTT.

The V and J genes are TRBV29-1 and TRBJ2-1, with TRBD2 identical over 9 bases. The V gene end was trimmed by 3 bases and the J gene end by 3 bases; junction bases not matched to a gene: 3. This CDR3 has 14 amino acids. Germline V gene lookup returns CDR1 SQVTM and CDR2 ANQGSEA. The CDR3 region is CSVDSSGIYNEQFF. The DNA for the CDR3 is TGCAGCGTTGATTCTAGCGGGATCTACAATGAGCAGTTCTTC.

The gene calls are TRBV30 and TRBJ2-5; TRBD2 aligns across 12 bases. This CDR3 is built from 15 residues. CDR1 GTSNPN and CDR2 SVGIG come from the germline V gene (reference sequence). Trimming took 3 bases from V and 4 from J; bases not matched to a gene: 6. CDR3 in DNA: TGTGCCTGGAGAACGGCACTAGCGGGAGGAGAGACCCAGTACTTC. It is translated as CAWRTALAGGETQYF.

This chain connects TRBV18 to TRBJ1-1; D is perhaps TRBD1 (5 bases). Trimming took off 3 bases at V and 9 bases at J, with 17 bases between the two ends. The CDR3 length is 14 residues. The germline gives CDR1 KGHSH, CDR2 LQKENI. The CDR3 loop reads CASSPTPQGLKAFF. The DNA for the CDR3 is TGTGCCAGCTCACCCACGCCGCAGGGTTTGAAAGCTTTCTTT.

The chain links TRBV30 to TRBJ1-1; D is uncertain. Per germline, CDR1 GTSNPN and CDR2 SVGIG (reference sequence). CDR3 size: 11 residues. With 0 bases removed from V and 3 bases from J, the gap between germline ends came to 2 bases. The CDR3 region has the DNA TGTGCCTGGAGTGTAGACACTGAAGCTTTCTTT. Its protein is CAWSVDTEAFF.

The chain is built from TRBV7-9 and TRBJ2-7; D might be TRBD1 or TRBD2, each matching 5 bases. V shed 4 bases and J shed 9 bases, with 19 bases lying between them. This CDR3 is built from 14 residues. CDR1 SEHNR and CDR2 FQNEAQ come from the germline V gene (reference sequence). CDR3 nucleotide sequence: TGTGCCAGCAGCTCGTTAGGCCGGGGCCTAGGGCAGTACTTC. It codes for CASSSLGRGLGQYF. Full variable domain (outside the CDR3, taken from reference TRBV7-9 and TRBJ2-7): DTGVSQNPRHKITKRGQNVTFRCDPISEHNRLYWYRQTLGQGPEFLTYFQNEAQLEKSRLLSDRFSAERPKGSFSTLEIQRTEQGDSAMYLCASSSLGRGLGQYFGPGTRLTVT.

The chain is built from TRBV5-1 and TRBJ2-1; 9 bases align to TRBD2. There are 14 residues in the CDR3. Per germline, CDR1 SGHRS and CDR2 YFSETQ. V was clipped by 0 bases and J by 14 bases; unmatched bases: 9. This CDR3 is CASSLEPSGAGEFF. CDR3 nucleotides: TGCGCCAGCAGCTTGGAACCTAGCGGGGCGGGGGAGTTCTTC.

The rearrangement joins TRBV28 to TRBJ2-7, with 8 bases that match TRBD2. The CDR3 length is 13 residues. The V gene end was trimmed by 11 bases and the J gene end by 2 bases; junction bases not matched to a gene: 8. CDR1 and CDR2 (germline): MDHEN, SYDVKM. Written as DNA, the CDR3 is TGTGCCCTTAGCGGGACTCAGACCTACGAGCAGTACTTC. Translation: CALSGTQTYEQYF.

The chain joins TRBV30 to TRBJ2-6, with 10 bases matching TRBD1. Germline assignment: CDR1 GTSNPN and CDR2 SVGIG (reference sequence). With 4 bases clipped from V and 0 bases from J, the junction kept 9 bases outside the gene matches. The length of the CDR3 is 18 residues. CDR3 sequence: CAWTNRDRGLSGANVLTF. CDR3 sequence (DNA): TGTGCCTGGACCAACCGGGACAGGGGCCTCTCTGGGGCCAACGTCCTGACTTTC.

The V call is TRBV5-1, the J call TRBJ1-1; D remains unclear. Germline CDR1 reads SGHRS; CDR2 reads YFSETQ. The germline V and J ends were trimmed by 5 bases and 6 bases, with 20 bases remaining between them. The CDR3 runs 15 residues. CDR3 sequence reads: CASRPQPYLGSEAFF. For the CDR3, the DNA is TGCGCCAGCAGGCCCCAACCCTACCTGGGTTCTGAAGCTTTCTTT.

This clone was detected once. V usage is TRBV30 and J usage is TRBJ1-2, with D possibly being TRBD1 (6 bases). The CDR3 has 12 amino acids. CDR1 GTSNPN and CDR2 SVGIG come from the germline V gene (reference sequence). Trimming removed 2 bases at V and 7 bases at J, with 11 bases between. DNA for the CDR3: TGTGCCTGGAGTACAGGGTTCGCTGGCTACACCTTC. It codes for CAWSTGFAGYTF. Supplemented by reference TRBV30 and TRBJ1-2, the full variable domain reads SQTIHQWPATLVQPVGSPLSLECTVEGTSNPNLYWYRQAAGRGLQLLFYSVGIGQISSEVPQNLSASRPQDRQFILSSKKLLLSDSGFYLCAWSTGFAGYTFGSGTRLTVV.

CDR3 region: CASSALGLAGESEQFF. Here the CDR3 DNA reads TGTGCCAGCAGCGCTCTGGGACTAGCGGGAGAGTCTGAGCAGTTCTTC. The chain has TRBV25-1 and TRBJ2-1, with TRBD2 matching over 14 bases. CDR1 is MGHDK and CDR2 is SYGVNS in the germline V gene. The CDR3 has 16 amino acids. V was clipped by 6 bases and J by 9 bases; unmatched bases: 10.

The chain joins TRBV7-2 to TRBJ2-5, with 7 bases aligning to TRBD1. The CDR3 is made up of 15 amino acids. The junction had 11 bases not matched to a gene; V was cut back by 5 bases and J by 5 bases. The germline V gene encodes CDR1 SGHTA and CDR2 FQGNSA. Written as DNA, the CDR3 is TGTGCCAGCAGCCAAACGACAGGGATATGGGAGACCCAGTACTTC. This encodes CASSQTTGIWETQYF. The full variable domain, completed using reference TRBV7-2 and TRBJ2-5, is GAGVSQSPSNKVTEKGKDVELRCDPISGHTALYWYRQSLGQGLEFLIYFQGNSAPDKSGLPSDRFSAERTGGSVSTLTIQRTQQEDSAVYLCASSQTTGIWETQYFGPGTRLLVL.

The V call is TRBV7-9, the J call TRBJ2-1, with 13 bases matching TRBD2. J was trimmed by 4 bases and V by 5 bases; bases with no gene match: 8. This CDR3 has 17 residues. Germline V gene data show CDR1 as SEHNR and CDR2 as FQNEAQ (reference sequence). The DNA of the CDR3 is TGTGCCAGCAGCCCACGACGGACTAGCGGGGGATACAATGAGCAGTTCTTC. This codes for CASSPRRTSGGYNEQFF.

V gene TRBV11-3 combines with J gene TRBJ2-2, with TRBD2 identical over 14 bases. Germline V lookup: CDR1 SGHNT, CDR2 YENEEA. V shed 3 bases and J 6 bases; nucleotides not matched to a gene: 3. The length of the CDR3 is 16 residues. The DNA of the CDR3 is TGTGCCAGCAGCTTCGGACTAGCGGGAGGCTCCGGGGAGCTGTTTTTT. It translates to CASSFGLAGGSGELFF.

Concerning this clone itself: An end of the junction does not agree with germline; a read error may underlie this. The chain uses TRBV11-2 and TRBJ2-2; 14 bases line up with TRBD2. Germline V gene lookup returns CDR1 SGHAT and CDR2 FQNNGV. The CDR3 is made up of 18 amino acids. Here the CDR3 reads CASSVGLAGAPNTGELFF. Written as DNA, the CDR3 is TGTGCCAGCAGCGTGGGACTAGCGGGAGCCCCGAACACCGGAGAGCTGTTTTTT.

This sequence joins TRBV20-1 and TRBJ1-2; D ambiguous. V shed 5 bases and J shed 6 bases, with 10 bases lying between them. The CDR3 contains 11 residues. CDR1 is DFQATT, CDR2 SNEGSKA, per germline (reference sequence). CDR3 region: CSAWNSNGYTF. CDR3 in DNA: TGCAGTGCTTGGAATTCAAATGGCTACACCTTC.

The CDR3 loop is CASSIVQGYEQYF. In DNA, the CDR3 is TGTGCCAGTAGTATAGTACAGGGCTACGAGCAGTACTTC. V is TRBV19 and J is TRBJ2-7, with a possible D match to TRBD1 (6 bases). This CDR3 is built from 13 residues. The germline V gene encodes CDR1 LNHDA and CDR2 SQIVND (reference sequence). V gave up 1 base and J gave up 3 bases, with 7 bases separating them.

The rearrangement uses TRBV7-9 and TRBJ2-3; the D is unclear. V shed 11 bases and J shed 1 base, with 13 bases lying between them. Germline V gives CDR1 SEHNR, CDR2 FQNEAQ (reference sequence). There are 13 residues in the CDR3. CDR3 in DNA: TGTGCCGCCCAGGCGGACGGCACAGATACGCAGTATTTT. This encodes CAAQADGTDTQYF.